Following are 30 T cell receptor beta chains from one sample sequenced in a study of T cell changes during pregnancy in multiple sclerosis (dated by TCRdb to the late 2010s). The library relied on the immunoSEQ multiplex PCR assay. TCRdb limited this immuneACCESS table to in-frame rearrangements with V and J called. A share of clones is missing; checked studies link under half to unresolved V genes, and the rest is unexplained. The sample includes fewer than 90,000 clones, with over 85% observed a single time. The top ten clonotypes cover more than 1.5% of the sample. The starting material was peripheral blood, obtained after pregnancy. These receptor sequences come from a female donor in good health, enrolled as a control in a pregnancy study.

The chain recombines TRBV9 with TRBJ2-7, with a possible D match to TRBD2 (6 bases). With 0 bases removed from V and 4 bases from J, the gap between germline ends came to 20 bases. From germline, CDR1 is SGDLS and CDR2 YYNGEE. The CDR3 contains 17 residues. For the CDR3, the DNA is TGTGCCAGCAGCGTAGCTACGAGGGGAGCGGGCCTGTACGAGCAGTACTTC. This gives the protein CASSVATRGAGLYEQYF.

This chain links TRBV11-2 with TRBJ1-2; D gene unclear. This CDR3 contains 17 residues. CDR1 is SGHAT and CDR2 is FQNNGV in the germline V gene. V lost 5 bases, J lost 7 bases, and 26 bases lay in between. CDR3 loop: CASSPPSVISQVGGYTF. CDR3 nucleotides: TGTGCCAGCAGCCCGCCGAGCGTTATTAGCCAAGTTGGTGGCTACACCTTC.

V is TRBV15 and J is TRBJ2-7, with 12 bases lining up with TRBD2. The CDR3 is made up of 16 amino acids. Trimming at V came to 0 bases and at J to 6 bases, leaving 6 bases not matched to a gene. Germline CDR1 reads LNHNV; CDR2 reads YYDKDF (reference sequence). Here the CDR3 DNA reads TGTGCCACCAGCAGAGAAGCTAGCGGGAGGGCGGGCGAGCAGTACTTC. This translates into CATSREASGRAGEQYF. The whole variable domain, remainder taken from reference TRBV15 and TRBJ2-7, is DAMVIQNPRYQVTQFGKPVTLSCSQTLNHNVMYWYQQKSSQAPKLLFHYYDKDFNNEADTPDNFQSRRPNTSFCFLDIRSPGLGDTAMYLCATSREASGRAGEQYFGPGTRLTVT.

V is TRBV27 and J is TRBJ2-4; TRBD1 is a possible D gene (7 bases). Trimming removed 3 bases at V and 7 bases at J, with 13 bases between. Per the germline V gene, CDR1 is MNHEY and CDR2 is SMNVEV (reference sequence). This CDR3 comprises 14 residues. This chain's CDR3 is CASSLRQGGNIQYF. CDR3 bases: TGTGCCAGCAGTTTGCGACAGGGAGGCAACATTCAGTACTTC.

The chain carries TRBV10-3 and TRBJ2-7, with D maybe TRBD2 (6 bases). V was pared by 11 bases and J by 3 bases, with 20 bases between. The CDR3 totals 14 residues. The V gene's germline CDR1 is ENHRY and CDR2 SYGVKD. In DNA form, the CDR3 reads TGTGCCGTCACGGACGGAAGCGGGTACTACGAGCAGTACTTC. Amino acids: CAVTDGSGYYEQYF.

The chain employs TRBV6-5 and TRBJ1-3, with 10 nucleotides matching TRBD1. V gave up 2 bases and J gave up 2 bases; unmatched junction bases: 0. In germline, CDR1 is MNHEY, CDR2 SVGAGI. CDR3 length: 15 amino acids. The CDR3 loop reads CASSYGQGAGNTIYF. DNA of the CDR3: TGTGCCAGCAGTTACGGACAGGGGGCTGGAAACACCATATATTTT.

The chain employs TRBV7-6 and TRBJ2-1; 8 bases match TRBD2. The CDR3 length is 14 residues. With 3 bases clipped from V and 4 bases from J, the junction kept 2 bases outside the gene matches. The germline V gene has CDR1 SGHVS and CDR2 FNYEAQ. The CDR3 DNA reads as TGTGCCAGCAGCTTGAGCGGGAGTTACAATGAGCAGTTCTTC. Protein product: CASSLSGSYNEQFF.

CDR3 sequence: CASSPRGVGSYEQYF. In nucleotides, the CDR3 is TGTGCCAGCAGTCCACGGGGGGTGGGCTCCTACGAGCAGTACTTC. The chain combines TRBV27 with TRBJ2-7; 7 bases are a match to TRBD2. Germline CDR1 is MNHEY and CDR2 is SMNVEV (reference sequence). This CDR3 contains 15 residues. V was pared by 5 bases and J by 0 bases, with 7 bases of the junction left unmatched.

The CDR3 loop reads CASSSGTGIHNEQFF. The DNA for the CDR3 is TGTGCCAGCAGTTCCGGGACAGGTATCCACAATGAGCAGTTCTTC. The chain uses TRBV28 and TRBJ2-1; 8 bases line up with TRBD1. The CDR3 runs to 15 residues. Germline V gives CDR1 MDHEN, CDR2 SYDVKM. Trimming at V came to 4 bases and at J to 5 bases, leaving 7 bases not matched to a gene.

Here the CDR3 DNA reads TGCGCCAGCAGCTTCAGGACAGGGAACCACGAGCAGTACTTC. Translated: CASSFRTGNHEQYF. V is TRBV5-1 and J is TRBJ2-7; 8 nucleotides agree with TRBD1. The CDR3 is 14 residues long. Germline V gene data show CDR1 as SGHRS and CDR2 as YFSETQ. The trim removed 2 bases at V and 5 bases at J, leaving 6 bases unmatched. Complete variable domain (other parts from reference TRBV5-1 and TRBJ2-7): KAGVTQTPRYLIKTRGQQVTLSCSPISGHRSVSWYQQTPGQGLQFLFEYFSETQRNKGNFPGRFSGRQFSNSRSEMNVSTLELGDSALYLCASSFRTGNHEQYFGPGTRLTVT.

The chain links TRBV6-5 to TRBJ2-1; 10 bases map to TRBD2. V trimming: 6 bases; J trimming: 7 bases; junction bases outside the gene matches: 6. Germline lookup yields CDR1 MNHEY and CDR2 SVGAGI. The CDR3 length is 14 residues. CDR3 nucleotides: TGTGCCAGCAGAAGACTAGCGGGTACGAATGAGCAGTTCTTC. This codes for CASRRLAGTNEQFF.

The chain combines TRBV27 with TRBJ1-6, with D perhaps TRBD1 (5 bases). The CDR3 length is 15 residues. Trimming took off 2 bases at V and 6 bases at J, with 11 bases between the two ends. Germline V gene sequence: CDR1 MNHEY, CDR2 SMNVEV (reference sequence). DNA for the CDR3: TGTGCCAGCAGTTTACAGGGTTTGGGTAATTCACCCCTCCACTTT. Encoded protein: CASSLQGLGNSPLHF.

This chain links TRBV2 with TRBJ2-3; 10 nucleotides align to TRBD2. The CDR3 has 15 residues. CDR1 and CDR2 from the germline V gene are SNHLY and FYNNEI. V lost 7 bases and J lost 2; bases outside the gene matches: 6. As DNA, the CDR3 is TGTGCCAGCACCCCGGGACTAGCGATCACAGATACGCAGTATTTT. The encoded protein is CASTPGLAITDTQYF.

V gene TRBV30 combines with J gene TRBJ1-1; tentative D call: TRBD1 (6 bases). The ends were cut back, 3 bases at V and 0 bases at J, with 11 bases in the middle. CDR3 length: 14 amino acids. Germline CDR1 GTSNPN, CDR2 SVGIG (reference sequence). The CDR3 nucleotides read TGTGCCTGGAGCCAGGGGACGGTGAACACTGAAGCTTTCTTT. Translating gives CAWSQGTVNTEAFF.

This sequence joins TRBV7-2 and TRBJ2-7; TRBD2 might be the D (6 bases). V was clipped by 5 bases and J by 1 base, with 12 bases between them. CDR1 SGHTA and CDR2 FQGNSA come from the germline V gene. CDR3 size: 14 residues. This CDR3 is CASSVGTPSYEQYF. The CDR3, as DNA: TGTGCCAGCAGCGTTGGGACTCCATCCTACGAGCAGTACTTC.

J is TRBJ2-2 and V is TRBV7-6; 8 bases are shared with TRBD2. The germline gives CDR1 SGHVS, CDR2 FNYEAQ. The CDR3 has 17 amino acids. V gave up 6 bases and J gave up 6 bases; unmatched junction bases: 15. The CDR3 coding sequence is TGTGCCAGCAGTCTTGGGGCCGGGAGGGCCAAACCCGGGGAGCTGTTTTTT. It yields the protein CASSLGAGRAKPGELFF.

The chain links TRBV7-2 to TRBJ2-5; a possible D gene is TRBD2 (7 bases). Germline V gene data show CDR1 as SGHTA and CDR2 as FQGNSA. CDR3 length: 15 residues. Trimming pared 3 bases from V and 5 bases from J, leaving 16 bases between. This chain's CDR3 is CASSFRGGVFETQYF. The CDR3 DNA reads TGTGCCAGCAGCTTTCGAGGGGGGGTTTTTGAGACCCAGTACTTC.

This chain joins TRBV9 and TRBJ2-1; 8 bases fit TRBD2. The germline gives CDR1 SGDLS, CDR2 YYNGEE. The CDR3 loop spans 16 amino acids. V dropped 3 bases and J dropped 3; count of bases not matched to a gene: 8. CDR3 DNA: TGTGCCAGCAGCGAGGTCTTGCGGGAGGACTACAATGAGCAGTTCTTC. It codes for CASSEVLREDYNEQFF.

This clone was observed a few times. The J gene is TRBJ2-7, the V gene TRBV28, with TRBD2 matching 8 bases. Trimming at V came to 5 bases and at J to 9 bases, leaving 6 bases not matched to a gene. This CDR3 spans 12 amino acids. In germline, CDR1 is MDHEN, CDR2 SYDVKM. DNA of the CDR3: TGTGCCAGCAGTCCACCTCGGGGGGGGCAGTACTTC. Residues: CASSPPRGGQYF.

The V and J genes are TRBV5-1 and TRBJ2-7; 8 bases align to TRBD2. Germline CDR1 SGHRS, CDR2 YFSETQ. The CDR3 loop spans 13 amino acids. The junction had 8 bases not matched to a gene; V was cut back by 5 bases and J by 7 bases. The CDR3 here is CASRGSGRGEQYF. In DNA form, the CDR3 reads TGCGCCAGCAGGGGCAGCGGGAGAGGGGAGCAGTACTTC.

This sequence joins TRBV2 and TRBJ2-7, with a weak D call TRBD2 (5 bases). CDR1 and CDR2 from the germline V gene are SNHLY and FYNNEI. CDR3 length: 12 amino acids. Trimming took 4 bases from V and 1 from J, leaving 5 bases between them. CDR3 nucleotide sequence: TGTGCCAGCAGTGCGGGATCCTACGAGCAGTACTTC. Its translation: CASSAGSYEQYF.

The chain links TRBV2 to TRBJ1-2; 7 nucleotides match TRBD1. Germline assignment: CDR1 SNHLY and CDR2 FYNNEI. This CDR3 has 15 residues. V lost 1 base to trimming and J lost 2 bases; unmatched junction nucleotides: 4. DNA for the CDR3: TGTGCCAGCAGTGAAGAGACAGGGAACAACTATGGCTACACCTTC. Protein: CASSEETGNNYGYTF.

This clone has just one count. The chain has TRBV2 and TRBJ2-7; 7 nucleotides line up with TRBD1. J lost 2 bases, V lost 7 bases, and 5 bases had no gene match. The CDR3 sequence is 13 residues long. CDR1 is SNHLY and CDR2 is FYNNEI in the germline V gene. In DNA, the CDR3 is TGTGCCAGCAAGACAGGGCCAACCTACGAGCAGTACTTC. Translated: CASKTGPTYEQYF. The full variable domain, in which reference TRBV2 and TRBJ2-7 provide the parts outside the CDR3, is EPEVTQTPSHQVTQMGQEVILRCVPISNHLYFYWYRQILGQKVEFLVSFYNNEISEKSEIFDDQFSVERPDGSNFTLKIRSTKLEDSAMYFCASKTGPTYEQYFGPGTRLTVT.

The chain has TRBV18 and TRBJ2-7, with 7 bases that match TRBD1. V trimming: 0 bases; J trimming: 3 bases; junction bases outside the gene matches: 2. From germline, CDR1 is KGHSH and CDR2 LQKENI. There are 14 residues in the CDR3. CDR3: CASSPPTGHYEQYF. The CDR3 bases are TGTGCCAGCTCACCACCGACAGGGCACTACGAGCAGTACTTC.

This chain joins TRBV19 and TRBJ2-1; the match to TRBD2 covers 9 bases. V shed 3 bases, J shed 8 bases, and the junction held 2 bases outside the gene matches. Germline CDR1 reads LNHDA; CDR2 reads SQIVND (reference sequence). The CDR3 is 13 residues long. This chain's CDR3 is CASSIGTSHEQFF. The CDR3 nucleotides read TGTGCCAGTAGTATTGGGACTAGCCATGAGCAGTTCTTC. The full variable domain, in which reference TRBV19 and TRBJ2-1 provide the parts outside the CDR3, is DGGITQSPKYLFRKEGQNVTLSCEQNLNHDAMYWYRQDPGQGLRLIYYSQIVNDFQKGDIAEGYSVSREKKESFPLTVTSAQKNPTAFYLCASSIGTSHEQFFGPGTRLTVL.

This chain connects TRBV4-2 to TRBJ2-7; 8 bases fit TRBD2. The CDR3 loop spans 15 amino acids. Germline V gene lookup returns CDR1 LGHNA and CDR2 YNFKEQ. V lost 1 base and J lost 5; bases outside the gene matches: 7. This CDR3 reads CASSQAGGRSDEQYF. The DNA of the CDR3 is TGTGCCAGCAGCCAAGCGGGAGGGCGATCGGACGAGCAGTACTTC.

The chain couples TRBV7-2 to TRBJ1-2, with TRBD1 matching over 9 bases. This CDR3 contains 14 residues. Per the germline V gene, CDR1 is SGHTA and CDR2 is FQGNSA. The V and J ends lost 4 bases and 3 bases, in that order; junction bases with no gene match: 3. The CDR3 protein is CASSWRDRDYGYTF. The DNA for the CDR3 is TGTGCCAGCAGCTGGCGGGACAGGGACTATGGCTACACCTTC.

The rearrangement joins TRBV4-1 to TRBJ2-1, with 9 bases that match TRBD2. V shed 1 base, J shed 5 bases, and the junction held 6 bases outside the gene matches. The CDR3 has 16 residues. Germline V gene data show CDR1 as MGHRA and CDR2 as YSYEKL. This CDR3 reads CASSQVWRGGNNEQFF. As DNA, the CDR3 is TGCGCCAGCAGCCAAGTCTGGCGGGGGGGAAACAATGAGCAGTTCTTC.

This clone is a singleton in its sample. The chain carries TRBV6-5 and TRBJ2-1; the match to TRBD2 covers 14 bases. The ends lost 7 bases at V and 8 bases at J; junction bases unmatched: 7. This CDR3 contains 15 residues. Germline values: CDR1 MNHEY, CDR2 SVGAGI. The CDR3 sequence: CASTAGTSGSYEQFF. The CDR3 nucleotides are TGTGCCAGCACCGCCGGGACTAGCGGGAGTTATGAGCAGTTCTTC.

The chain uses TRBV15 and TRBJ2-7; 7 bases fit TRBD2. CDR1 and CDR2 (germline): LNHNV, YYDKDF (reference sequence). CDR3 size: 14 residues. Trimming cost V 0 bases and J 6 bases; bases outside gene matches: 5. The CDR3 here is CATSRDSGGAEQYF. The CDR3 DNA reads TGTGCCACCAGCAGAGATTCGGGAGGCGCCGAGCAGTACTTC.